Listed here is a single T cell receptor (beta chain). Antigen: not known. This CDR3 comprises 17 residues. Germline V lookup: CDR1 ENHRY, CDR2 SYGVKD. The ends were cut back, 0 bases at V and 0 bases at J, with 12 bases in the middle. The assay that was used to sequence DNA from cultured CD4+ T cells was the Oncomine TCR Beta short-read assay. TCRdb re-analysed the PCR reads in MiXCR, keeping a single row per CDR3 protein. The sample records more than 9,000 distinct CDR3 sequences, under 80% being singletons. Treatment of the sample: roughly 10-day PBMC culture with coronavirus spike peptide pools or control peptides (ViraFEST assay). Peptide pools at approximately 10 ug/ml and IL-2 at roughly 9.3 IU/ml were added to cultures of some 1.9 million PBMCs per well. This sample was included in a study of vaccination and CD4 T cells after COVID-19. Overall study findings and caveats: In convalescent patients, a median approximately 90% of reactive clones appeared only post-vaccination.

The chain recombines TRBV10-3 with TRBJ1-3, with D tentatively TRBD1 (5 bases). This clonotype was obtained from a human donor who had recovered from COVID-19. The specimen was CD4+ T cells from blood, cultured in vitro. CDR3 residues: CAISESFGGSSGNTIYF. CDR3 sequence (DNA): TGTGCCATCAGTGAGTCGTTCGGGGGAAGCTCTGGAAACACCATATATTTT.